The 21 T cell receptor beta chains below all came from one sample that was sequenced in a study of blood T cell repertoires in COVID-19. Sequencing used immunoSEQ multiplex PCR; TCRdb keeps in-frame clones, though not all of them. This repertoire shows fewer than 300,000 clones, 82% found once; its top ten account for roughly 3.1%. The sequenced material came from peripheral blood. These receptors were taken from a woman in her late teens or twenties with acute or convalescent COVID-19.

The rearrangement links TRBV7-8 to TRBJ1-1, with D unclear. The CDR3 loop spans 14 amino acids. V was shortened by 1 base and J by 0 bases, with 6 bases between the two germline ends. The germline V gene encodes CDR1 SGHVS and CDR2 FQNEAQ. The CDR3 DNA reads TGTGCCAGCAGCTTAGGGGCATTGAACACTGAAGCTTTCTTT. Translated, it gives CASSLGALNTEAFF.

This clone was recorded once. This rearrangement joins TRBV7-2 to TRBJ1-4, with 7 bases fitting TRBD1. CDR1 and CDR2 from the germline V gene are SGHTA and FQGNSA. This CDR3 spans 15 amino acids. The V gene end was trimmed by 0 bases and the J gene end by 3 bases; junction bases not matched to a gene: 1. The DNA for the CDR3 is TGTGCCAGCAGCTTAGCGGGACAGTCTAATGAAAAACTGTTTTTT. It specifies CASSLAGQSNEKLFF.

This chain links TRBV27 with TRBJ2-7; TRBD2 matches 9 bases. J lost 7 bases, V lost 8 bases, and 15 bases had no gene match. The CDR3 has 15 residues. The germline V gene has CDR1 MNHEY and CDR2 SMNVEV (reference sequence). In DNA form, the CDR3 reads TGTGCCAGCGGACCACTAGCGGGTCGTATTGGGGAGCAGTACTTC. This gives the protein CASGPLAGRIGEQYF.

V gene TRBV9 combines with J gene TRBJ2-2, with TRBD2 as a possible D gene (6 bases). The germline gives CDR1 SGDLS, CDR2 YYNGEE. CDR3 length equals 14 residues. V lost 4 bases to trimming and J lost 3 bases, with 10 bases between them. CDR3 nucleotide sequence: TGTGCCAGCAGCTCTCGACTAGACACCGGGGAGCTGTTTTTT. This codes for CASSSRLDTGELFF.

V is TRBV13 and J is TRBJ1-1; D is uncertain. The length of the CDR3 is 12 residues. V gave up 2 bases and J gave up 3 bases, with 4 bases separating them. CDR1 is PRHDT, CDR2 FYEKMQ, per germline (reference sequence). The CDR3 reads CASSLTYTEAFF. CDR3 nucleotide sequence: TGTGCCAGCAGCTTAACATACACTGAAGCTTTCTTT. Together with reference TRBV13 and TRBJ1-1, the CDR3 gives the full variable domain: AAGVIQSPRHLIKEKRETATLKCYPIPRHDTVYWYQQGPGQDPQFLISFYEKMQSDKGSIPDRFSAQQFSDYHSELNMSSLELGDSALYFCASSLTYTEAFFGQGTRLTVV.

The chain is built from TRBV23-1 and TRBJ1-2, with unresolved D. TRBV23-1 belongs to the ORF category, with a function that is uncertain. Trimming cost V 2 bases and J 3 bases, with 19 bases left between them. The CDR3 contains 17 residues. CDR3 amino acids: CASSQESVFEADYGYTF. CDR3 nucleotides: TGCGCCAGCAGTCAAGAGTCGGTGTTTGAGGCAGACTATGGCTACACCTTC.

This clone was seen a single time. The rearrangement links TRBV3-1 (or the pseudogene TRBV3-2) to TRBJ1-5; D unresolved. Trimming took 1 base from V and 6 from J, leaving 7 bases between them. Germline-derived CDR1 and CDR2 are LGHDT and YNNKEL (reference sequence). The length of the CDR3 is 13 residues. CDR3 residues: CASSQGVVQPQHF. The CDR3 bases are TGTGCCAGCAGCCAAGGAGTCGTTCAGCCCCAGCATTTT.

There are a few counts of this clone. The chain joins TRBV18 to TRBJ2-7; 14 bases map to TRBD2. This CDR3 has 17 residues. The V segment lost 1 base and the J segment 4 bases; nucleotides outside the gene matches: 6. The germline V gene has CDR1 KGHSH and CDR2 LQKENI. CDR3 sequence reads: CASSPHGTSGSTYEQYF. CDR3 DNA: TGTGCCAGCTCACCACATGGGACTAGCGGGAGCACATACGAGCAGTACTTC.

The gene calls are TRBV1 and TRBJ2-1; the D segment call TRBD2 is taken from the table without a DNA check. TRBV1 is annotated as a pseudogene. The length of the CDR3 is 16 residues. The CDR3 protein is CTSSQWGAGEGNEQFF. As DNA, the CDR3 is TGCACCAGCAGCCAATGGGGGGCGGGAGAGGGAAATGAGCAGTTCTTC.

CDR3 sequence: CASSLGHGYEQYF. DNA of the CDR3: TGCGCCAGCAGCCTGGGACACGGCTACGAGCAGTACTTC. V is TRBV5-1 and J is TRBJ2-7; a weak D match, TRBD1 (6 bases). The CDR3 is 13 residues long. Per the germline V gene, CDR1 is SGHRS and CDR2 is YFSETQ. Trimming removed 4 bases from V and 3 bases from J, with 11 bases in between.

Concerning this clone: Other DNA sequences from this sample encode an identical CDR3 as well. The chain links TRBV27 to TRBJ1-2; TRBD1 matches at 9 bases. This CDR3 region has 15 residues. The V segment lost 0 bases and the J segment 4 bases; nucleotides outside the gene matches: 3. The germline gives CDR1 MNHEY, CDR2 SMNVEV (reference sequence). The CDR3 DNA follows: TGTGCCAGCAGTTTATCGGGACAGGGTTCCTATGGCTACACCTTC. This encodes CASSLSGQGSYGYTF.

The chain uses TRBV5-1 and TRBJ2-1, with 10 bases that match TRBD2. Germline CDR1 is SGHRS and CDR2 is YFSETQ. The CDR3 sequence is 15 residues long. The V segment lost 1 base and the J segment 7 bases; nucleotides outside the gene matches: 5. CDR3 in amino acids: CASSLRLTSGNEQFF. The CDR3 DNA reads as TGCGCCAGCAGCTTGCGCCTGACTAGCGGGAATGAGCAGTTCTTC. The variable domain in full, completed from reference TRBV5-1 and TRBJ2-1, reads KAGVTQTPRYLIKTRGQQVTLSCSPISGHRSVSWYQQTPGQGLQFLFEYFSETQRNKGNFPGRFSGRQFSNSRSEMNVSTLELGDSALYLCASSLRLTSGNEQFFGPGTRLTVL.

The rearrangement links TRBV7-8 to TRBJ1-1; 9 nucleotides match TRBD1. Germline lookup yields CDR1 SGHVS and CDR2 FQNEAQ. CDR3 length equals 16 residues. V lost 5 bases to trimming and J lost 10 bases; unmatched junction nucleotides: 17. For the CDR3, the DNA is TGTGCCAGCAGCGGATCCACCGGGACAGGGTTACGGGGAGCTTTCTTT. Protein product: CASSGSTGTGLRGAFF.

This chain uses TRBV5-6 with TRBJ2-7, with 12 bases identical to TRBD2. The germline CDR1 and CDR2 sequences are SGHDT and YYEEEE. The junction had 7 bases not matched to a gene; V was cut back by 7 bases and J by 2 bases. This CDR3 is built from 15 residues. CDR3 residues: CASLKLAGGAYEQYF. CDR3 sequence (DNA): TGTGCCAGCTTAAAACTAGCGGGAGGCGCCTACGAGCAGTACTTC.

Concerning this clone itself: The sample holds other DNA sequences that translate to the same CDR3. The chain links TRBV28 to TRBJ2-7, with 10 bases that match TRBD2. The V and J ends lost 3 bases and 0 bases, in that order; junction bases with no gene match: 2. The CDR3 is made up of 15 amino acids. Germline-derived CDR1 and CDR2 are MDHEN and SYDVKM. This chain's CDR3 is CASSLASGGSYEQYF. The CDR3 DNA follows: TGTGCCAGCAGTTTGGCTAGCGGGGGCTCCTACGAGCAGTACTTC. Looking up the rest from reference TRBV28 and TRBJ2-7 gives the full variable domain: DVKVTQSSRYLVKRTGEKVFLECVQDMDHENMFWYRQDPGLGLRLIYFSYDVKMKEKGDIPEGYSVSREKKERFSLILESASTNQTSMYLCASSLASGGSYEQYFGPGTRLTVT.

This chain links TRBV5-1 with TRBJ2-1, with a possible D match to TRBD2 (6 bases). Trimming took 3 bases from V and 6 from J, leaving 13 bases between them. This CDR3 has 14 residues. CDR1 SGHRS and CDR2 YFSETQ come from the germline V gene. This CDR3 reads CASSSRGGSNEQFF. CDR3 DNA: TGCGCCAGCAGCTCAAGAGGAGGGTCCAATGAGCAGTTCTTC.

CDR3 nucleotides: TGTGCCAGCGGGGACAGCCAATACAATGAGCAGTTCTTC. The encoded protein is CASGDSQYNEQFF. The chain joins TRBV6-6 to TRBJ2-1; 7 bases line up with TRBD1. Unmatched junction bases numbered 5, after V lost 8 bases and J lost 4 bases. The germline CDR1 and CDR2 sequences are MNHNY and SVGAGI (reference sequence). The CDR3 totals 13 residues.

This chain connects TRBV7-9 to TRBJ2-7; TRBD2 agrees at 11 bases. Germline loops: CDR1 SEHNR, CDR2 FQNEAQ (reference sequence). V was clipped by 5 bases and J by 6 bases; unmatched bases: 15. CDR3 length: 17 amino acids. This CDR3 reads CASSPEGLAGTQGEQYF. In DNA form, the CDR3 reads TGTGCCAGCAGCCCGGAAGGACTAGCGGGCACCCAGGGCGAGCAGTACTTC.

CDR3 sequence: CASSPTGQSTDTQYF. The CDR3 DNA sequence: TGTGCCAGCAGCCCAACCGGACAAAGCACAGATACGCAGTATTTT. This rearrangement joins TRBV5-4 to TRBJ2-3; TRBD1 might be the D (5 bases). The V gene's germline CDR1 is SGHNT and CDR2 YYREEE (reference sequence). V gave up 4 bases and J gave up 0 bases, with 12 bases separating them. The CDR3 covers 15 residues.

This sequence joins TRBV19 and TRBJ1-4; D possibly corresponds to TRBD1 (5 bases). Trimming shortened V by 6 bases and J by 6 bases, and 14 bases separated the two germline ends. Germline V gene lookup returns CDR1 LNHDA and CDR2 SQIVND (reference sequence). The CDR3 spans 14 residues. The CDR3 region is CASSPGRVDEKLFF. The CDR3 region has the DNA TGTGCCAGTAGCCCCGGCAGGGTTGATGAAAAACTGTTTTTT.

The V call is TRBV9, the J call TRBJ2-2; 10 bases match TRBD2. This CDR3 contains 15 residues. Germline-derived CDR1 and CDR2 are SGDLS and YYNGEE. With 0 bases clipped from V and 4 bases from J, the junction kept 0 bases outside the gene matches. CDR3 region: CASSVASGGTGELFF. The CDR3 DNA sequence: TGTGCCAGCAGCGTAGCTAGCGGGGGCACCGGGGAGCTGTTTTTT.